The source of this T cell receptor beta chain is a study of T cells in Graves' hyperthyroidism and ophthalmopathy. About the research overall: Peripheral blood was acquired at first diagnosis, ahead of any therapy whatsoever. Study results and caveats: Most thyroid clonotypes that were expanded above 0.001 also turned up in blood.

The blood sample dates from first hyperthyroidism diagnosis, preceding any ophthalmopathy symptoms. The PBMCs studied were ones that came from roughly 9.1 ml fresh peripheral blood. The source material, RNA transcripts, was used to amplify TCR beta CDR3 regions. With the HTBI primer set, the TCR CDR3 went through a first round of RT-PCR. Using its own MiXCR run on the multiplex PCR reads, TCRdb lists one record per CDR3 protein. The table includes some 380,000 distinct CDR3 sequences, approximately 15% detected once. CDR1 is SGHRS, CDR2 YFSETQ, per germline. The CDR3 covers 16 residues. This clonotype is a singleton in its sample. As yet, its antigen is unknown. A much larger clone lies a single base off, so this may be a read error.

The TCR sequence derives from a man aged 25-40 years with Graves' hyperthyroidism that later progressed to Graves' ophthalmopathy. The V and J genes are TRBV5-1 and TRBJ1-4; weak D call: TRBD1 (6 bases). The sequenced sample consisted of blood. The CDR3 region has the DNA TGCGCCAGCAGTTACGGGACACTGACAACTAATGAAAAAGTGTTTTTT. Amino acid sequence: CASSYGTLTTNEKVFF.